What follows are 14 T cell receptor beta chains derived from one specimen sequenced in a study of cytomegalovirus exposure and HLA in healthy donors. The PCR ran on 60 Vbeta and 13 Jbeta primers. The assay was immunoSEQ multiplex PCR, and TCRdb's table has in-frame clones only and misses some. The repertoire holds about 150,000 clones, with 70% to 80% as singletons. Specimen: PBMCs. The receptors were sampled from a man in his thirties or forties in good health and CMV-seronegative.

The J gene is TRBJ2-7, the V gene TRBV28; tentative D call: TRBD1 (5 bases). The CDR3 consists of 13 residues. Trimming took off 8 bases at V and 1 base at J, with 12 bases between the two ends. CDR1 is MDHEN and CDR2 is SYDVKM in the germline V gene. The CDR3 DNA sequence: TGTGCCAGCTCCGACAGAGAATCCTACGAGCAGTACTTC. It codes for CASSDRESYEQYF.

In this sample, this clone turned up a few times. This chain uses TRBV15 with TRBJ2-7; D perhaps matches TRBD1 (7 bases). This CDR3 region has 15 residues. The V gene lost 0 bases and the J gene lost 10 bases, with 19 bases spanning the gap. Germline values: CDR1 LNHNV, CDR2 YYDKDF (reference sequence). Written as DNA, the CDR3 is TGTGCCACCAGCAGAGATAGAGGAGGGCAGGGGGGACAGTACTTC. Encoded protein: CATSRDRGGQGGQYF.

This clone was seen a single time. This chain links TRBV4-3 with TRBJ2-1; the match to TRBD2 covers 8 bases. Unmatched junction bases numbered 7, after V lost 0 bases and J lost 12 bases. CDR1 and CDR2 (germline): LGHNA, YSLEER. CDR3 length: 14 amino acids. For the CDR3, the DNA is TGCGCCAGCAGCCAAGAACTCCAGCGGGGGTGGCAGTTCTTC. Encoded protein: CASSQELQRGWQFF.

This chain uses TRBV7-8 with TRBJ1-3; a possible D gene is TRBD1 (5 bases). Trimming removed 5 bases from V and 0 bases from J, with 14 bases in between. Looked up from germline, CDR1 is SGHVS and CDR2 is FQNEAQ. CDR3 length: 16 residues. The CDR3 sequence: CASSTHQGFSGNTIYF. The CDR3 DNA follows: TGTGCCAGCAGCACCCACCAGGGATTCTCTGGAAACACCATATATTTT.

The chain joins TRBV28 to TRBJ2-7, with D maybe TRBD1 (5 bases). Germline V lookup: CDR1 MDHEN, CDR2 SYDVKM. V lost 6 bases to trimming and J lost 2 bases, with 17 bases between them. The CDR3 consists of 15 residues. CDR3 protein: CASSLGATLTYEQYF. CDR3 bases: TGTGCCAGCAGCTTAGGGGCGACCCTAACCTACGAGCAGTACTTC.

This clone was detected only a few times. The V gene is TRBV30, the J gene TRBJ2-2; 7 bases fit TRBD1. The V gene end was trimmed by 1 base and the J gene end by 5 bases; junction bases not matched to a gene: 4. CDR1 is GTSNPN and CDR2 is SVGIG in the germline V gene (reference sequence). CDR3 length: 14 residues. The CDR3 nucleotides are TGTGCCTGGAGTGCCGTGACAGGGACCGGGGAGCTGTTTTTT. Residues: CAWSAVTGTGELFF. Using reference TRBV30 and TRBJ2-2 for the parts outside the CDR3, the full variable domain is SQTIHQWPATLVQPVGSPLSLECTVEGTSNPNLYWYRQAAGRGLQLLFYSVGIGQISSEVPQNLSASRPQDRQFILSSKKLLLSDSGFYLCAWSAVTGTGELFFGEGSRLTVL.

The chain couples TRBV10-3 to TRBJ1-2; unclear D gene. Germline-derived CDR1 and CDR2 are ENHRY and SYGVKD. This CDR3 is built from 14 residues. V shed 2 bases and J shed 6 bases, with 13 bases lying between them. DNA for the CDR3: TGTGCCATCAGTGAGGGAGGAGTTGGTCATGGCTACACCTTC. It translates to CAISEGGVGHGYTF.

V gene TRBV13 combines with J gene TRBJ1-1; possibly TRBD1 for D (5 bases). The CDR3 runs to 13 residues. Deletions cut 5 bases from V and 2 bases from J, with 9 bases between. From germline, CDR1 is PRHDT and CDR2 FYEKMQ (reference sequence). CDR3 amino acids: CASSQDINTEAFF. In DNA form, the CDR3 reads TGTGCCAGCAGCCAGGACATTAACACTGAAGCTTTCTTT.

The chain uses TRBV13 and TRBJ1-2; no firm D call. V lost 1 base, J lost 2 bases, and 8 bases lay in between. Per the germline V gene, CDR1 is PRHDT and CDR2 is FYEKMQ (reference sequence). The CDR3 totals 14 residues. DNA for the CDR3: TGTGCCAGCAGCTTAGCCACAGCCAACTATGGCTACACCTTC. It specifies CASSLATANYGYTF.

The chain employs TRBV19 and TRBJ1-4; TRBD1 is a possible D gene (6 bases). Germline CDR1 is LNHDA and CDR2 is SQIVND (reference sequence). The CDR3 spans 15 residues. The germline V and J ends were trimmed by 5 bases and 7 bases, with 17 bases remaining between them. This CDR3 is CASSAGQLKGEKLFF. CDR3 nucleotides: TGTGCCAGTAGTGCCGGACAGCTCAAGGGTGAAAAACTGTTTTTT.

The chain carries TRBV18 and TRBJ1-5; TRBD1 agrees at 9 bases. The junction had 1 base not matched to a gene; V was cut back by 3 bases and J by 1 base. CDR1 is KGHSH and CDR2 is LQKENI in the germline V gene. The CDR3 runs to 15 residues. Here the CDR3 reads CASSPGTGSNQPQHF. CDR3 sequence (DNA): TGTGCCAGCTCACCCGGGACAGGGAGCAATCAGCCCCAGCATTTT.

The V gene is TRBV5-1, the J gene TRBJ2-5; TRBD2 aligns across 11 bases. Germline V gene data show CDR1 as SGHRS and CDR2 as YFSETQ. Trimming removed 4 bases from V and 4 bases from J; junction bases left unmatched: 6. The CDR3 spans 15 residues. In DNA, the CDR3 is TGCGCCAGCAGCGGGGGGACTAGCGGTTCAGAGACCCAGTACTTC. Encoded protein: CASSGGTSGSETQYF.

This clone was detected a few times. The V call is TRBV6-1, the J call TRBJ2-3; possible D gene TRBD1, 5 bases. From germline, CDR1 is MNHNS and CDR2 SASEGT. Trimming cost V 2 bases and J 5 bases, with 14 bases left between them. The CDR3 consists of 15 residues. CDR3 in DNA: TGTGCCAGCAGTGAATGGGGCAGGGTGGAAGATACGCAGTATTTT. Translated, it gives CASSEWGRVEDTQYF.

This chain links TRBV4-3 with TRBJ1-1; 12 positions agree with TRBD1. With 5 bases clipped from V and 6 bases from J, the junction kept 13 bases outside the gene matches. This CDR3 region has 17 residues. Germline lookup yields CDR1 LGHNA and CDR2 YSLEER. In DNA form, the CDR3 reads TGCGCCAGCAGCTTTCACCTCCCGGGACAGGGGGCGTCTGAAGCTTTCTTT. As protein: CASSFHLPGQGASEAFF.